This T cell receptor beta chain was found in a study of chemoradiotherapy in HPV16-positive cancers. Study summary: Candidate HPV-specific clones and shared TCR motifs came from two HPV16-positive patients.

Assay used: immunoSEQ multiplex PCR; TCRdb lists only in-frame clones, some missing. The sample lists 20,000 to 30,000 clones; approximately 93% were seen once. Repeated repertoire sampling spanned the course of chemoradiotherapy. To note about this clone: As yet, its antigen is unknown.

Regarding the study as a whole: Non-HPV-specific T cells did not expand in tumors during treatment, whereas candidate HPV-specific clones and E7-related motifs did.

With V trimmed by 8 bases and J by 4 bases, 2 bases remained unmatched. The length of the CDR3 is 13 residues. Germline lookup yields CDR1 SNHLY and CDR2 FYNNEI. The sample was acquired from a patient who underwent chemoradiotherapy. The rearrangement links TRBV2 to TRBJ2-1; 10 bases agree with TRBD2. The sequence came from a human donor with HPV-associated anogenital cancer. Written as DNA, the CDR3 is TGTGCCAGCCTAGCGGGGGAGTACAATGAGCAGTTCTTC. Translating it yields CASLAGEYNEQFF.